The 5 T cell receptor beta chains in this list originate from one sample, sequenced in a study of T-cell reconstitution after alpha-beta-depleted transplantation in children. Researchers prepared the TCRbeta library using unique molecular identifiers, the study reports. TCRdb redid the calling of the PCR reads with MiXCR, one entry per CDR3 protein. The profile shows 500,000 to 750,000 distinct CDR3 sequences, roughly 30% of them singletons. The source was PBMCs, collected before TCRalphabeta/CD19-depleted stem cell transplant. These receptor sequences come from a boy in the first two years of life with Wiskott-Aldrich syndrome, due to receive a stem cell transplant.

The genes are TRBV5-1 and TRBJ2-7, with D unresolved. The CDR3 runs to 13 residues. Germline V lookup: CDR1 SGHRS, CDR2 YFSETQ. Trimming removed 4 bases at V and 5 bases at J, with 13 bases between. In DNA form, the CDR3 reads TGCGCCAGCAGCCGCGGTTGGAGCGACGAGCAGTACTTC. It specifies CASSRGWSDEQYF.

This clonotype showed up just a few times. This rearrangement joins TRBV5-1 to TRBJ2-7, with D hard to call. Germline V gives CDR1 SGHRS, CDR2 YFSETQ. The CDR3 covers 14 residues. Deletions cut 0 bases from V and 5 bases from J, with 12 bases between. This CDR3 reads CASSLGDARDEQYF. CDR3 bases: TGCGCCAGCAGCTTGGGAGATGCTCGTGACGAGCAGTACTTC. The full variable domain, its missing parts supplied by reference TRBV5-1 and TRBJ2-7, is KAGVTQTPRYLIKTRGQQVTLSCSPISGHRSVSWYQQTPGQGLQFLFEYFSETQRNKGNFPGRFSGRQFSNSRSEMNVSTLELGDSALYLCASSLGDARDEQYFGPGTRLTVT.

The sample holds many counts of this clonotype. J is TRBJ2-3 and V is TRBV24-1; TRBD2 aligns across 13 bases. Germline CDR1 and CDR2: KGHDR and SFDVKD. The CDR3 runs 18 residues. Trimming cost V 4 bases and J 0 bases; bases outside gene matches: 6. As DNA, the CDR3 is TGTGCCACCAGTGACGAACTAGCGGGAGGGCCGAGCACAGATACGCAGTATTTT. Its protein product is CATSDELAGGPSTDTQYF.

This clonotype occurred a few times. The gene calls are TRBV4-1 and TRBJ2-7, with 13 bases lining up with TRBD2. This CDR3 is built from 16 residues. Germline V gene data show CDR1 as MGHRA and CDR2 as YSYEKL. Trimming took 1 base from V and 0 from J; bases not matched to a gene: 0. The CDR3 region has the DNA TGCGCCAGCAGCCAAGGGACTAGCGGGAGCTCCTACGAGCAGTACTTC. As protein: CASSQGTSGSSYEQYF.

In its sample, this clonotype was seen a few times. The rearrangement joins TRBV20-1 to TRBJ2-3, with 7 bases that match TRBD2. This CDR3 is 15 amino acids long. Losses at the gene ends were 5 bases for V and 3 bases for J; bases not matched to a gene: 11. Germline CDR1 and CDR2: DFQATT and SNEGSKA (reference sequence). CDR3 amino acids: CSAAGLGGSTDTQYF. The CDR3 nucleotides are TGCAGTGCTGCAGGGCTGGGCGGGAGTACAGATACGCAGTATTTT.